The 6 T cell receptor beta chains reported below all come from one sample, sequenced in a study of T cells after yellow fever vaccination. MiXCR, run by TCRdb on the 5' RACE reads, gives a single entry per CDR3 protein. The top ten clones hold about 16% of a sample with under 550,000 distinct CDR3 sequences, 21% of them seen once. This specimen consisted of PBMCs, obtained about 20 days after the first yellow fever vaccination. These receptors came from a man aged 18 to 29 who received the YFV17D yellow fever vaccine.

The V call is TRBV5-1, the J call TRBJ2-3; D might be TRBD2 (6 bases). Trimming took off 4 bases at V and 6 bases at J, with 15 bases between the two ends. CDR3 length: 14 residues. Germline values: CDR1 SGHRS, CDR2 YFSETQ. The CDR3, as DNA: TGCGCCAGCAGCATGACTAGGTCGCCGGATACGCAGTATTTT. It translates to CASSMTRSPDTQYF.

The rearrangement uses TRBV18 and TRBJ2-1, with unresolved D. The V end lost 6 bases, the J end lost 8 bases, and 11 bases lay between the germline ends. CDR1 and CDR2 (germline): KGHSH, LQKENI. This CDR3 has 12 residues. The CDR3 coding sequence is TGTGCCAGCTCTGCTGACGACTATGAGCAGTTCTTC. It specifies CASSADDYEQFF.

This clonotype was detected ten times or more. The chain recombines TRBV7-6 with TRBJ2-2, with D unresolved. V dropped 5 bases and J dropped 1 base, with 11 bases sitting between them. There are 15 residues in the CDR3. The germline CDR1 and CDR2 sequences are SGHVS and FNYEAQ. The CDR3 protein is CASSDAPVNTGELFF. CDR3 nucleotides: TGTGCCAGCAGCGACGCACCGGTGAACACCGGGGAGCTGTTTTTT.

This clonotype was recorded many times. The CDR3 DNA reads as TGTGCCAGCGCCCCTAGCGGGGGGGCCTATGAGCAGTTCTTC. Protein product: CASAPSGGAYEQFF. This chain connects TRBV6-4 to TRBJ2-1; 12 bases align to TRBD2. V dropped 8 bases and J dropped 8; count of bases not matched to a gene: 7. CDR3 length: 14 amino acids. Looked up from germline, CDR1 is MRHNA and CDR2 is SNTAGT.

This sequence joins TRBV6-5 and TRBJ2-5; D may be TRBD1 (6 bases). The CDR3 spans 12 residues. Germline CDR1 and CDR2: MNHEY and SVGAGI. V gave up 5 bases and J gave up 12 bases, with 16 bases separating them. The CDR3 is CASSNGQIREYF. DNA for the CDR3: TGTGCCAGCAGTAACGGACAGATAAGAGAGTACTTC.

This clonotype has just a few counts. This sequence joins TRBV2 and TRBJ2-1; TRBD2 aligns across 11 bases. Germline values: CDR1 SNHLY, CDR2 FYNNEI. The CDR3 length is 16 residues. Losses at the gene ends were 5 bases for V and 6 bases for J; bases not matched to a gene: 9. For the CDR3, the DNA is TGTGCCAGCAGTCTCGAACTAGCGGGGGCCCTCAATGAGCAGTTCTTC. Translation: CASSLELAGALNEQFF.